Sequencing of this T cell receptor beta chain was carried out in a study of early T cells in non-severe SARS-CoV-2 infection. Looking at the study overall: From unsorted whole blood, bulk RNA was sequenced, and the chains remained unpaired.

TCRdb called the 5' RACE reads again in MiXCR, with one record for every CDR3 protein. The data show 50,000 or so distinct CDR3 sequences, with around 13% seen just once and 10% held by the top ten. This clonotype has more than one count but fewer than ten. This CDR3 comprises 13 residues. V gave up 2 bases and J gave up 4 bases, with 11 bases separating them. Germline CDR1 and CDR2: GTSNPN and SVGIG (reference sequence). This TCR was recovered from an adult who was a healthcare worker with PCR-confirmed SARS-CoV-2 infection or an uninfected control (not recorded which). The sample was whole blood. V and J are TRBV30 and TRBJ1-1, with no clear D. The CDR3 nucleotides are TGTGCCTGGAGTAGGGATCCGGGCACTGAAGCTTTCTTT. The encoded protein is CAWSRDPGTEAFF.